This T cell receptor (beta chain) was sequenced for a study of T cell responses to AZD1222 COVID-19 vaccine. A single count supports this clone. Profiling relied on immunoSEQ multiplex PCR, and the TCRdb table lists in-frame clones only, not all of them. The sample yields 90,000 to 130,000 clones, 70% to 90% seen once. The CDR3 spans 16 residues. Germline V CDR1 and CDR2: MDHEN, SYDVKM. The ends were cut back, 3 bases at V and 8 bases at J, with 17 bases in the middle. The input for sequencing was peripheral blood, taken on day 0 of AZD1222 vaccination. This TCR was recovered from an adult in good health. This chain uses TRBV28 with TRBJ1-6; D gene unclear. CDR3 residues: CASSFGLGRQDSPLHF. The CDR3 DNA reads TGTGCCAGCAGTTTTGGGCTTGGACGTCAGGATTCACCCCTCCACTTT. The full variable domain, rest sourced from reference TRBV28 and TRBJ1-6, is DVKVTQSSRYLVKRTGEKVFLECVQDMDHENMFWYRQDPGLGLRLIYFSYDVKMKEKGDIPEGYSVSREKKERFSLILESASTNQTSMYLCASSFGLGRQDSPLHFGNGTRLTVT.